This T cell receptor beta chain is drawn from a study of cytotoxic CD8 clonotypes in ibrutinib-treated CLL. Study-wide findings and caveats: On treatment, the uncommon public clonotypes contracted or remained stable. Clonality increased with ibrutinib response but returned toward baseline at progression.

CDR3 length: 16 amino acids. The V gene lost 0 bases and the J gene lost 6 bases, with 17 bases spanning the gap. CDR1 and CDR2 (germline): GTSNPN, SVGIG (reference sequence). Only in-frame clones appear in the TCRdb table, and some are missing; sequencing was by immunoSEQ multiplex PCR. This sample has some 200,000 clones, with roughly 73% found just once. This clone was seen once. Its antigen is unknown. This sequence joins TRBV30 and TRBJ2-2, with D perhaps TRBD1 (5 bases). The source of this sequence is a human donor with chronic lymphocytic leukemia. This specimen consisted of PBMCs, obtained after 12 months of ibrutinib treatment. The CDR3 sequence: CAWSVWGLRRSGELFF. In nucleotides, the CDR3 is TGTGCCTGGAGTGTATGGGGCCTTCGCAGGTCCGGGGAGCTGTTTTTT.